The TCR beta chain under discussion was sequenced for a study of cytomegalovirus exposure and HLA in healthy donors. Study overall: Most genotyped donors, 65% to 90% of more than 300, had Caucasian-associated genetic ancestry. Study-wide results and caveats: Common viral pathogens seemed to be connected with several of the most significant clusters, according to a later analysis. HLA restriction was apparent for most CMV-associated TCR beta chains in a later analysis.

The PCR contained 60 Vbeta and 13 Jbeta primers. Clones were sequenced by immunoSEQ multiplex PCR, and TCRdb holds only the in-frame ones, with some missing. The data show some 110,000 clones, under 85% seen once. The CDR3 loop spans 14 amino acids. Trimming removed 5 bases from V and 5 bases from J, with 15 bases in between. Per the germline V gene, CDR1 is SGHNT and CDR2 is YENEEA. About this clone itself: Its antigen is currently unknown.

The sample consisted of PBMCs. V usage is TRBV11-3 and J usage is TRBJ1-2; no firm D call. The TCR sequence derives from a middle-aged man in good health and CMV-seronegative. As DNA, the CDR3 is TGTGCCAGCAGCGCACCGCCGGGAGATTATGGCTACACCTTC. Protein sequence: CASSAPPGDYGYTF.